This TCR beta chain emerged from a study of T cell repertoires in cytomegalovirus infection. The overall study: Public TCR beta signatures were indicative of both CMV infection and a matching HLA type.

Via MiXCR, TCRdb re-called the reads, giving one row per CDR3 protein. The repertoire consists of hundreds of thousands of distinct CDR3 sequences, with roughly a quarter occurring once and the leading ten covering roughly 8%. A note on this clonotype: What it recognizes is unknown. Since the CDR3 does not end with the conserved phenylalanine or tryptophan, this likely comes from a read error.

V lost 2 bases, J lost 0 bases, and 9 bases lay in between. CDR1 and CDR2 (germline): MNHEY, SMNVEV (reference sequence). This CDR3 comprises 15 residues. Study-wide results and limits: Ex vivo, HLA-C-restricted CMV-specific TCR beta clonotypes prevailed over the rest of the response. Using cumulative public TCR beta family frequency, the authors identified those who carried CMV together with the relevant HLA.

This sequence originates from a human donor in good health (CMV status not recorded). Some clones in this sample may be carry-over from other donors' samples. The V and J genes are TRBV27 and TRBJ2-3; D could derive from TRBD1 or TRBD2 (5 bases each). Input material: CD8+ T cells from PBMCs. CDR3: CASSLTGTSTDTQYS. DNA for the CDR3: TGTGCCAGCAGTTTAACGGGGACGAGCACAGATACGCAGTATTCC.